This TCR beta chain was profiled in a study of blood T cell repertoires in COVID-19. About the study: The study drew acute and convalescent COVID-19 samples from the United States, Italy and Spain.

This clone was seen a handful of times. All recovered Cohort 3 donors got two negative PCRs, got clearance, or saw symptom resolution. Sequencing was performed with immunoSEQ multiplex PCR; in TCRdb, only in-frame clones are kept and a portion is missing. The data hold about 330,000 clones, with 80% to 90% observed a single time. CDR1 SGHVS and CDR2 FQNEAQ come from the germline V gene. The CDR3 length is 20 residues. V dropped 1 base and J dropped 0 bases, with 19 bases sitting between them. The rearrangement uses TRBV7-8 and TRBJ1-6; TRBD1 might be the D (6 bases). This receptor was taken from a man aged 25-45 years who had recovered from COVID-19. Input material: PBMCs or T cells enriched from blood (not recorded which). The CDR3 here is CASSLDRQDRRSSYNSPLHF. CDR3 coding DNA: TGTGCCAGCAGCTTAGATAGACAGGACCGACGGAGCTCCTATAATTCACCCCTCCACTTT.